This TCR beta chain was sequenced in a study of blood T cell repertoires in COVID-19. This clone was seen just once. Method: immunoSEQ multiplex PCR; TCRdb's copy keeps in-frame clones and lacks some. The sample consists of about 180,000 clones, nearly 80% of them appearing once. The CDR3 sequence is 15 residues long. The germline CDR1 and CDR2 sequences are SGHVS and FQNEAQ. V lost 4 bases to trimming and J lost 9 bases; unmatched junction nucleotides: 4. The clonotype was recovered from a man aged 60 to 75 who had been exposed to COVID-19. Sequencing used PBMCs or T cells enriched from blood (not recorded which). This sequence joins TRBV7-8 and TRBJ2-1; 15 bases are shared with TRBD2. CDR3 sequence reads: CASSSGLAGGFEQFF. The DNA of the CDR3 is TGTGCCAGCAGCTCCGGACTAGCGGGAGGGTTTGAGCAGTTCTTC.